These 28 T cell receptor beta chains were all obtained from the same sample, sequenced in a study of blood T cells in healthy people across ages. A second 7 to 11 cycle PCR used barcoded and J-beta primers. TCRdb used MiXCR to reprocess the 5' RACE reads, holding one entry per CDR3 protein. The sample includes about 680,000 distinct CDR3 sequences, approximately 50% of them seen just once. What was sequenced was blood. The origin of the receptors is a woman aged 60-70 years in good health.

This clonotype appeared a few times. V is TRBV7-2 and J is TRBJ1-5; tentative D call: TRBD1 (5 bases). Germline V CDR1 and CDR2: SGHTA, FQGNSA. The CDR3 extends over 15 amino acids. V lost 5 bases to trimming and J lost 6 bases, with 17 bases between them. The CDR3 nucleotides read TGTGCCAGCAGCGGATCGGGGGGGTTAAGTCAGCCCCAGCATTTT. Residues: CASSGSGGLSQPQHF. The full variable domain, with the rest looked up from reference TRBV7-2 and TRBJ1-5, is GAGVSQSPSNKVTEKGKDVELRCDPISGHTALYWYRQSLGQGLEFLIYFQGNSAPDKSGLPSDRFSAERTGGSVSTLTIQRTQQEDSAVYLCASSGSGGLSQPQHFGDGTRLSIL.

In its sample, this clonotype was seen a few times. One end of the junction is discordant with germline, which a read error may explain. The V gene is TRBV10-3, the J gene TRBJ2-7; 10 bases align to TRBD2. CDR3 length: 13 residues. The germline CDR1 and CDR2 sequences are ENHRY and SYGVKD. The CDR3 loop is CAISSGSSYGQYF. CDR3 coding DNA: TGTGCCATCTCTAGCGGGAGCTCCTACGGGCAGTACTTC.

This clonotype has more than one count but fewer than ten. The chain is built from TRBV12-3 or TRBV12-4 and TRBJ2-1; 9 nucleotides agree with TRBD2. The CDR3 spans 15 residues. V was pared by 5 bases and J by 7 bases, with 9 bases of the junction left unmatched. CDR3 DNA sequence: TGTGCCAGCAGTAAGTTAGCGGGAGCATTGAATGAGCAGTTCTTC. It encodes CASSKLAGALNEQFF.

V and J are TRBV27 and TRBJ2-5, with 9 bases lining up with TRBD1. Germline CDR1 MNHEY, CDR2 SMNVEV (reference sequence). The ends lost 4 bases at V and 1 base at J; junction bases unmatched: 7. The CDR3 totals 16 residues. Written as DNA, the CDR3 is TGTGCCAGCAGTTCCCGTCAGACAGGGGGCCAAGAGACCCAGTACTTC. It translates to CASSSRQTGGQETQYF.

This clonotype was seen a few times. A junction end diverges from the germline sequence, so it may reflect a read error. The rearrangement links TRBV5-1 to TRBJ2-7; no firm D call. CDR1 SGHRS and CDR2 YFSETQ come from the germline V gene. The CDR3 has 12 amino acids. CDR3 in DNA: TGCACCAGCAGCTTGGATCCCTACGAGCAGTACTTC. Translated: CTSSLDPYEQYF.

This clonotype was detected a few times. The chain joins TRBV27 to TRBJ2-5, with 10 bases lining up with TRBD2. V gave up 8 bases and J gave up 5 bases; unmatched junction bases: 5. The CDR3 loop spans 13 amino acids. Germline-derived CDR1 and CDR2 are MNHEY and SMNVEV (reference sequence). CDR3 protein: CASRAGGPETQYF. The CDR3 bases are TGTGCCAGCCGAGCGGGAGGGCCCGAGACCCAGTACTTC.

This clonotype was recorded a few times. The CDR3 protein is CSASPGSRSDIQYF. The CDR3 nucleotides read TGCAGTGCTAGTCCGGGAAGCCGTTCGGACATTCAGTACTTC. The chain uses TRBV20-1 and TRBJ2-4; a weak D match, TRBD2 (5 bases). V was pared by 3 bases and J by 8 bases, with 17 bases between. The germline gives CDR1 DFQATT, CDR2 SNEGSKA (reference sequence). The CDR3 is made up of 14 amino acids.

This sequence joins TRBV4-3 and TRBJ2-1, with a weak D call TRBD2 (6 bases). Trimming stripped 2 bases from V and 4 bases from J, with 15 bases between. CDR1 LGHNA and CDR2 YSLEER come from the germline V gene. This CDR3 spans 16 amino acids. CDR3 loop: CASSQTGTLGYNEQFF. The CDR3 region has the DNA TGCGCCAGCAGCCAAACCGGGACTCTGGGGTACAATGAGCAGTTCTTC.

J is TRBJ1-4 and V is TRBV25-1; no clear D. CDR1 and CDR2 from the germline V gene are MGHDK and SYGVNS. The ends were cut back, 2 bases at V and 8 bases at J, with 12 bases in the middle. This CDR3 is built from 14 residues. The CDR3: CASSESHTPEKLFF. The CDR3 coding sequence is TGTGCCAGCAGTGAAAGCCACACCCCCGAAAAACTGTTTTTT.

In its sample, this clonotype was seen once. It may be a read error: a sequence one base away is much more abundant. The V gene is TRBV5-1, the J gene TRBJ2-5; possible D gene TRBD2, 5 bases. Near its end, the DNA agrees better with TRBJ2-1, so the J call may be wrong. Germline V gene sequence: CDR1 SGHRS, CDR2 YFSETQ. CDR3 length equals 12 residues. CDR3 DNA: TGCGCCAGCAGCTTGGACGGGGAGACCCAGTTCTTC. Translated: CASSLDGETQFF.

As DNA, the CDR3 is TGCAGTGCTCGCGAACCGGGACGGTTTAATGAAAAACTGTTTTTT. It translates to CSAREPGRFNEKLFF. The genes are TRBV20-1 and TRBJ1-4, with D maybe TRBD1 (5 bases). V was clipped by 5 bases and J by 4 bases, with 17 bases between them. Germline V gives CDR1 DFQATT, CDR2 SNEGSKA (reference sequence). This CDR3 spans 15 amino acids.

The CDR3 coding sequence is TGTGCCAGCAGCTTAGGGGGCACACACAATGAGCAGTTCTTC. This codes for CASSLGGTHNEQFF. The chain links TRBV7-3 to TRBJ2-1, with a tentative D call TRBD1 (6 bases). CDR3 length: 14 residues. CDR1 SGHTA and CDR2 FQGTGA come from the germline V gene. The V end lost 2 bases, the J end lost 5 bases, and 10 bases lay between the germline ends.

The DNA of the CDR3 is TGTGCCAGCTCACCAAGCGGGGTAACCTACAATGAGCAGTTCTTC. Its protein is CASSPSGVTYNEQFF. The J gene is TRBJ2-1, the V gene TRBV18, with TRBD2 matching over 7 bases. Germline V gene lookup returns CDR1 KGHSH and CDR2 LQKENI. This CDR3 comprises 15 residues. Trimming removed 2 bases from V and 2 bases from J; junction bases left unmatched: 3.

This clonotype was picked up a small number of times. This chain joins TRBV9 and TRBJ2-7, with D perhaps matching TRBD1 (5 bases). V lost 0 bases to trimming and J lost 0 bases, with 13 bases between them. This CDR3 has 16 residues. Germline V gene data show CDR1 as SGDLS and CDR2 as YYNGEE. The CDR3 reads CASSVAQDTLSYEQYF. CDR3 nucleotides: TGTGCCAGCAGCGTAGCTCAGGACACCCTCTCCTACGAGCAGTACTTC.

The gene calls are TRBV10-3 and TRBJ2-3, with 9 bases identical to TRBD2. This CDR3 has 16 residues. Germline trimming cut 3 bases from V and 2 bases from J; bases unmatched to any gene: 6. The germline gives CDR1 ENHRY, CDR2 SYGVKD. CDR3 bases: TGTGCCATCAGTGACTCCCTAGCGGGGTCCACAGATACGCAGTATTTT. This encodes CAISDSLAGSTDTQYF.

J is TRBJ2-1 and V is TRBV6-6; TRBD2 aligns across 11 bases. The CDR3 totals 15 residues. Unmatched junction bases numbered 4, after V lost 6 bases and J lost 3 bases. Germline CDR1 and CDR2: MNHNY and SVGAGI (reference sequence). The CDR3 region has the DNA TGTGCCAGCAGAGCGACTAGCGGGGACTACAATGAGCAGTTCTTC. This translates into CASRATSGDYNEQFF.

Remarks on this clonotype: Relative to the germline gene, one junction end is altered; a read error may explain this. The J gene is TRBJ2-7, the V gene TRBV27, with a tentative D call TRBD2 (5 bases). This CDR3 spans 13 amino acids. Germline CDR1 and CDR2: MNHEY and SMNVEV (reference sequence). CDR3: CASSLNSAGEQCF. CDR3 DNA: TGTGCCAGCAGTTTAAACAGCGCGGGCGAGCAGTGCTTC.

Only a few counts were recorded for this clonotype. The genes are TRBV20-1 and TRBJ2-3, with D perhaps matching TRBD2 (7 bases). Germline CDR1 reads DFQATT; CDR2 reads SNEGSKA (reference sequence). The CDR3 contains 13 residues. The V end was cut by 5 bases, the J end by 5 bases, with 14 bases between. In DNA form, the CDR3 reads TGCAGTGCTCACGGGGGGCGCGTAGATACGCAGTATTTT. Translation: CSAHGGRVDTQYF.

This clonotype was counted a few times. The chain recombines TRBV13 with TRBJ2-3; 9 positions match TRBD2. Germline V gene data show CDR1 as PRHDT and CDR2 as FYEKMQ (reference sequence). The CDR3 spans 16 residues. Unmatched junction bases numbered 6, after V lost 1 base and J lost 4 bases. The DNA of the CDR3 is TGTGCCAGCAGCTTAGTGATAGCGGGAGACGCAGATACGCAGTATTTT. Translation: CASSLVIAGDADTQYF. Complete variable domain (other parts from reference TRBV13 and TRBJ2-3): AAGVIQSPRHLIKEKRETATLKCYPIPRHDTVYWYQQGPGQDPQFLISFYEKMQSDKGSIPDRFSAQQFSDYHSELNMSSLELGDSALYFCASSLVIAGDADTQYFGPGTRLTVL.

The chain recombines TRBV7-2 with TRBJ2-1; the D is unclear. The J call may be in error: the DNA end matches TRBJ2-7 better. The CDR3 has 15 residues. The germline V gene encodes CDR1 SGHTA and CDR2 FQGNSA. CDR3 nucleotides: TGTGCCAGCAGCCCCCAACTGAGAATGTACAATGAGCAGTACTTC. Translated, it gives CASSPQLRMYNEQYF.

The J gene is TRBJ2-5, the V gene TRBV9; TRBD2 is a possible D gene (6 bases). The V end lost 4 bases, the J end lost 2 bases, and 12 bases lay between the germline ends. Germline V gene lookup returns CDR1 SGDLS and CDR2 YYNGEE. The CDR3 spans 14 residues. The CDR3 is CASSFSSDQETQYF. As DNA, the CDR3 is TGTGCCAGCAGCTTCTCTAGCGATCAAGAGACCCAGTACTTC.

This clonotype appeared a few times. In DNA, the CDR3 is TGCGCCAGCAGCCAAGATCGGGTCCAGCGGGAGGGCCGTTGGAAGACCCAGTACTTC. Its translation: CASSQDRVQREGRWKTQYF. This chain uses TRBV4-3 with TRBJ2-5; 10 nucleotides match TRBD2. Trimming at V came to 0 bases and at J to 6 bases, leaving 16 bases not matched to a gene. The germline gives CDR1 LGHNA, CDR2 YSLEER. The CDR3 covers 19 residues.

The chain joins TRBV7-3 to TRBJ2-7, with 9 bases matching TRBD1. The J call may be mistaken, given a closer DNA end match to TRBJ2-5. The CDR3 sequence is 14 residues long. Germline V CDR1 and CDR2: SGHTA, FQGTGA. The CDR3 DNA reads TGTGCCAGCAGCTCGACGGGACAGGGAGAGACCCAGTACTTC. Protein: CASSSTGQGETQYF.

Here the CDR3 DNA reads TGCGCCAGCAGTGTCCAAGGGGAGACCCAGTACTTC. It translates to CASSVQGETQYF. This sequence joins TRBV5-1 and TRBJ2-5; D is unresolved. V lost 5 bases to trimming and J lost 5 bases, with 10 bases between them. Germline CDR1 reads SGHRS; CDR2 reads YFSETQ. This CDR3 has 12 amino acids.

Ten or more counts support this clonotype. The chain couples TRBV29-1 to TRBJ2-3; D gene unclear. Looked up from germline, CDR1 is SQVTM and CDR2 is ANQGSEA. V was cut by 4 bases and J by 2 bases, with 7 bases left in between. The CDR3 loop spans 12 amino acids. The CDR3 sequence is CSVGQDTDTQYF. As DNA, the CDR3 is TGCAGCGTTGGACAAGACACAGATACGCAGTATTTT.

The sample holds a few counts of this clonotype. This chain connects TRBV9 to TRBJ2-3, with D perhaps matching TRBD1 or TRBD2 (5 bases each). The germline CDR1 and CDR2 sequences are SGDLS and YYNGEE. The CDR3 consists of 15 residues. V lost 3 bases, J lost 0 bases, and 11 bases lay in between. This CDR3 is CASSDGTVSTDTQYF. The CDR3, as DNA: TGTGCCAGCAGCGACGGGACGGTTAGCACAGATACGCAGTATTTT.

The J gene is TRBJ2-5, the V gene TRBV6-5; 14 nucleotides align to TRBD2. Per germline, CDR1 MNHEY and CDR2 SVGAGI. Unmatched junction bases numbered 11, after V lost 6 bases and J lost 11 bases. The CDR3 is 15 residues long. In nucleotides, the CDR3 is TGTGCCAGCAGGTCGGGACTAGCGGGAGTCAATGAGCAGTACTTC. Its translation: CASRSGLAGVNEQYF.

This clonotype has only a few counts. The chain combines TRBV6-4 with TRBJ2-1; possibly TRBD1 for D (6 bases). Trimming pared 3 bases from V and 8 bases from J, leaving 14 bases between. The CDR3 totals 14 residues. Germline V CDR1 and CDR2: MRHNA, SNTAGT. The CDR3 DNA reads TGTGCCAGCAGTGAGCAGGGGATGAGGGATGAGCAGTTCTTC. Amino acids: CASSEQGMRDEQFF.